This record concerns one TCR beta chain sequence. Antigen: not known. This entry is derived from a study of a mutant IDH1 vaccine in newly diagnosed glioma. Study in general: Treated individuals were about 62% male and approximately 40% female, averaging 40.4 years of age. Most patients had received both radiotherapy and temozolomide, the prior options being radiotherapy, temozolomide, or both.

Regarding time point: week 23, last vaccination. Each dose of the vaccine consisted of 300 ug of mutant IDH1 20-mer peptide, with topical imiquimod. TCRdb's copy holds only in-frame clones and misses some; the assay was immunoSEQ multiplex PCR. There are 25,000 to 30,000 clones in the sample; about four fifths occur only once, and under 20% lies in the top ten. This clonotype was obtained from a woman under 40 with glioma. The sequencing here drew on PBMCs, taken from a glioma patient whose treatment included an IDH1 peptide vaccine.

The CDR3 nucleotides read TGCGCCAGCAGCCAGTGGACAGGGTATTCACCCCTCCACTTT. Its translation: CASSQWTGYSPLHF. The rearrangement links TRBV4-1 to TRBJ1-6, with TRBD1 matching over 8 bases. With V trimmed by 3 bases and J by 8 bases, 3 bases remained unmatched. This CDR3 region has 14 residues. Germline CDR1 and CDR2: MGHRA and YSYEKL.